This TCR beta chain was identified in a study of blood T cell repertoires in COVID-19. Study overall: COVID-19 samples collected from the United States, Italy and Spain covered acute and convalescent phases. From T cells, B-cell-depleted T cells, or PBMCs came the material, which was cDNA or gDNA.

Original data processing: Estimates of nucleated cell counts were drawn from the amplification of reference gene primers. Repertoires were generated with immunoSEQ multiplex PCR, while TCRdb's copy carries only in-frame clones and drops some. The V and J calls and clone size are taken from that table; D and trimming were inferred from the DNA. The sample lists tens of thousands of clones, about nine tenths occurring once. V shed 2 bases and J 6 bases; nucleotides not matched to a gene: 13. Germline assignment: CDR1 PRHDT and CDR2 FYEKMQ (reference sequence). CDR3 length equals 17 residues. Sequencing used peripheral blood. V usage is TRBV13 and J usage is TRBJ2-3; 8 positions match TRBD2. The receptor was isolated from a human donor in a cohort sampled during active COVID-19. Here the CDR3 reads CASSLNSRLATGDTQYF. In nucleotides, the CDR3 is TGTGCCAGCAGCTTAAACTCCCGACTAGCGACGGGGGATACGCAGTATTTT. The whole variable domain, remainder taken from reference TRBV13 and TRBJ2-3, is AAGVIQSPRHLIKEKRETATLKCYPIPRHDTVYWYQQGPGQDPQFLISFYEKMQSDKGSIPDRFSAQQFSDYHSELNMSSLELGDSALYFCASSLNSRLATGDTQYFGPGTRLTVL.